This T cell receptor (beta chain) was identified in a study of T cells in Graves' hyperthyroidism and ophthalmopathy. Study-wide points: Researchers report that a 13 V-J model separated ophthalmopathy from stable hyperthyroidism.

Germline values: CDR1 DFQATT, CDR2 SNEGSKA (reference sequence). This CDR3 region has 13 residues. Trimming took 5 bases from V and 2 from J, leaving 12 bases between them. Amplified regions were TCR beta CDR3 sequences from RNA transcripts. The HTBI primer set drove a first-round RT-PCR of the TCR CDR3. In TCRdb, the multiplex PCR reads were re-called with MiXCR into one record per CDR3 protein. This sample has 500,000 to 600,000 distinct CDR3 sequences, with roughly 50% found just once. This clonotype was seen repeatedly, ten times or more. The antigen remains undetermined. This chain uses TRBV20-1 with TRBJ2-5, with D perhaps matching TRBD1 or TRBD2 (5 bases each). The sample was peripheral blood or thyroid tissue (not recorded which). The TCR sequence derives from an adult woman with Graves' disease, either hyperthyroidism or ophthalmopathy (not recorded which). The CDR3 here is CSALLGVQETQYF. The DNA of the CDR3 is TGCAGTGCTCTGCTGGGGGTTCAAGAGACCCAGTACTTC.